The 28 T cell receptor beta chains presented below share a single source sample, sequenced in a study of cytomegalovirus exposure and HLA in healthy donors. Researchers ran the PCR with 60 Vbeta and 13 Jbeta primers. Sequenced by immunoSEQ multiplex PCR; TCRdb stores in-frame clones only, minus some. This table holds about 130,000 clones, approximately 75% found once. Sequencing was done on a sample of PBMCs. All receptors derive from a woman aged 45-65 years in good health and CMV-seronegative.

The CDR3 loop reads CASSQDWAGYEQYF. In DNA form, the CDR3 reads TGTGCCAGCAGCCAAGATTGGGCAGGATACGAGCAGTACTTC. The V gene is TRBV4-2, the J gene TRBJ2-7; D is uncertain. Looked up from germline, CDR1 is LGHNA and CDR2 is YNFKEQ. V shed 0 bases and J shed 4 bases, with 10 bases lying between them. This CDR3 comprises 14 residues.

This clone was counted once. This chain joins TRBV19 and TRBJ2-1; TRBD1 might be the D (5 bases). Germline V CDR1 and CDR2: LNHDA, SQIVND (reference sequence). V was cut by 3 bases and J by 5 bases, with 11 bases left in between. This CDR3 spans 14 amino acids. The CDR3, as DNA: TGTGCCAGTAGTATGTTGCTAGGGGACAATGAGCAGTTCTTC. It is translated as CASSMLLGDNEQFF.

In this sample, this clone turned up once. The rearrangement links TRBV5-4 to TRBJ2-1, with D tentatively TRBD1 (5 bases). The CDR3 totals 13 residues. Germline lookup yields CDR1 SGHNT and CDR2 YYREEE (reference sequence). Trimming took off 4 bases at V and 6 bases at J, with 11 bases between the two ends. In DNA form, the CDR3 reads TGTGCCAGCAGCGAGGTAGGGGTCAATGAGCAGTTCTTC. Translation gives CASSEVGVNEQFF. Drawing the rest from reference TRBV5-4 and TRBJ2-1, the complete variable domain is ETGVTQSPTHLIKTRGQQVTLRCSSQSGHNTVSWYQQALGQGPQFIFQYYREEENGRGNFPPRFSGLQFPNYSSELNVNALELDDSALYLCASSEVGVNEQFFGPGTRLTVL.

This chain joins TRBV6-5 and TRBJ2-7; TRBD2 matches 14 bases. V shed 2 bases, J shed 3 bases, and the junction held 3 bases outside the gene matches. CDR3 length: 16 amino acids. From germline, CDR1 is MNHEY and CDR2 SVGAGI. The CDR3 protein is CASSYGTSGSLYEQYF. CDR3 in DNA: TGTGCCAGCAGTTACGGGACTAGCGGGAGTCTCTACGAGCAGTACTTC.

The gene calls are TRBV7-8 and TRBJ2-2, with D possibly being TRBD2 (6 bases). The CDR3 is 14 amino acids. Germline V gene lookup returns CDR1 SGHVS and CDR2 FQNEAQ. V lost 5 bases to trimming and J lost 5 bases, with 12 bases between them. The CDR3 loop is CASSPAGGTGELFF. CDR3 nucleotides: TGTGCCAGCAGCCCAGCCGGAGGGACCGGGGAGCTGTTTTTT. The variable domain in full, completed from reference TRBV7-8 and TRBJ2-2, reads GAGVSQSPRYKVAKRGQDVALRCDPISGHVSLFWYQQALGQGPEFLTYFQNEAQLDKSGLPSDRFFAERPEGSVSTLKIQRTQQEDSAVYLCASSPAGGTGELFFGEGSRLTVL.

There are a few counts of this clone. The rearrangement links TRBV6-1 to TRBJ2-7; D not resolved. Trimming took 6 bases from V and 2 from J, leaving 8 bases between them. This CDR3 is 12 amino acids long. The V gene's germline CDR1 is MNHNS and CDR2 SASEGT. The CDR3 nucleotides are TGTGCCAGCAGGGAGTTCACCTACGAGCAGTACTTC. Amino acids: CASREFTYEQYF.

This rearrangement joins TRBV9 to TRBJ2-1, with TRBD2 matching over 7 bases. CDR1 and CDR2 (germline): SGDLS, YYNGEE. Germline trimming cut 0 bases from V and 5 bases from J; bases unmatched to any gene: 5. This CDR3 has 15 residues. CDR3 sequence (DNA): TGTGCCAGCAGCGTAGACTTAGCGGGCGACAATGAGCAGTTCTTC. Its protein product is CASSVDLAGDNEQFF.

The chain carries TRBV7-8 and TRBJ1-2; possibly TRBD1 for D (5 bases). Germline assignment: CDR1 SGHVS and CDR2 FQNEAQ. V was cut by 5 bases and J by 1 base, with 20 bases left in between. The CDR3 totals 17 residues. The CDR3 nucleotides are TGTGCCAGCAGCCCTGGGGGGTTAGGGTCCTATAACTATGGCTACACCTTC. This translates into CASSPGGLGSYNYGYTF.

J is TRBJ1-2 and V is TRBV23-1, with 9 positions matching TRBD1. TRBV23-1 is placed among ORFs of uncertain function. With V trimmed by 3 bases and J by 9 bases, 5 bases remained unmatched. CDR3 length: 13 amino acids. The CDR3 is CASSQDRGESYTF. The CDR3 DNA is TGCGCCAGCAGTCAGGACAGGGGAGAGAGCTACACCTTC.

The chain uses TRBV5-8 and TRBJ1-2; weak D call: TRBD1 (5 bases). The V and J ends lost 1 base and 2 bases respectively, with 6 bases between them. Looked up from germline, CDR1 is SGHTS and CDR2 is YDEGEE. This CDR3 is built from 13 residues. CDR3 loop: CASSLRGNYGYTF. In DNA form, the CDR3 reads TGTGCCAGCAGCTTGCGGGGGAACTATGGCTACACCTTC.

V usage is TRBV15 and J usage is TRBJ2-5; TRBD2 is a possible D gene (6 bases). The CDR3 sequence is 14 residues long. Germline CDR1 LNHNV, CDR2 YYDKDF (reference sequence). V lost 11 bases to trimming and J lost 4 bases, with 20 bases between them. The CDR3 loop is CASQSGAGSETQYF. The DNA for the CDR3 is TGTGCCTCACAATCGGGAGCAGGTTCAGAGACCCAGTACTTC.

About this clone: Its ends do not fully match the called genes, so a read error is possible. J is TRBJ1-5 and V is TRBV7-9; 7 bases are a match to TRBD1. CDR3 length: 14 residues. Germline CDR1 reads SEHNR; CDR2 reads FQNEAQ (reference sequence). In nucleotides, the CDR3 is TGTTCCAGCAGCCCAGGGGGAAGCAATCAGCCCCAGCATTTT. Translated: CSSSPGGSNQPQHF.

This rearrangement joins TRBV2 to TRBJ2-5, with TRBD2 matching 9 bases. With 7 bases clipped from V and 5 bases from J, the junction kept 11 bases outside the gene matches. This CDR3 has 15 amino acids. Germline CDR1 reads SNHLY; CDR2 reads FYNNEI. CDR3 nucleotides: TGTGCCAGCAAGGGGGCTAGCGGGATCTGGGAGACCCAGTACTTC. Translating it yields CASKGASGIWETQYF.

V and J are TRBV7-2 and TRBJ1-2; 8 nucleotides match TRBD1. Trimming removed 3 bases from V and 6 bases from J; junction bases left unmatched: 3. This CDR3 is built from 13 residues. CDR1 and CDR2 (germline): SGHTA, FQGNSA. The CDR3 bases are TGTGCCAGCAGCTTTCCGACAGGGGATGGCTACACCTTC. Translating it yields CASSFPTGDGYTF.

V gene TRBV7-3 combines with J gene TRBJ2-7, with 8 nucleotides matching TRBD2. V shed 6 bases and J 1 base; nucleotides not matched to a gene: 8. CDR1 SGHTA and CDR2 FQGTGA come from the germline V gene. The CDR3 has 15 residues. The CDR3 DNA follows: TGTGCCAGCAGTAAGAAGGTAGCGGGGTCCTACGAGCAGTACTTC. It is translated as CASSKKVAGSYEQYF. The full variable domain, with the rest looked up from reference TRBV7-3 and TRBJ2-7, is GAGVSQTPSNKVTEKGKYVELRCDPISGHTALYWYRQSLGQGPEFLIYFQGTGAADDSGLPNDRFFAVRPEGSVSTLKIQRTERGDSAVYLCASSKKVAGSYEQYFGPGTRLTVT.

This chain joins TRBV7-2 and TRBJ2-1; a weak D match, TRBD2 (7 bases). The V end lost 1 base, the J end lost 7 bases, and 20 bases lay between the germline ends. Germline values: CDR1 SGHTA, CDR2 FQGNSA. CDR3 size: 17 residues. CDR3 bases: TGTGCCAGCAGCTTAGGGGGAGGGCGGAGGGGGGAGAATGAGCAGTTCTTC. This gives the protein CASSLGGGRRGENEQFF.

This rearrangement joins TRBV29-1 to TRBJ2-1, with TRBD2 matching over 8 bases. Germline V gene lookup returns CDR1 SQVTM and CDR2 ANQGSEA. The V gene end was trimmed by 1 base and the J gene end by 4 bases; junction bases not matched to a gene: 9. The CDR3 totals 16 residues. The CDR3 reads CSVEGEGSGIYNEQFF. CDR3 nucleotides: TGCAGCGTTGAAGGGGAGGGTAGCGGGATATACAATGAGCAGTTCTTC.

This clone was seen more than once but under ten times. The J gene is TRBJ2-7, the V gene TRBV7-2; 7 positions match TRBD2. This CDR3 comprises 13 residues. V shed 3 bases, J shed 4 bases, and the junction held 3 bases outside the gene matches. Germline V gene data show CDR1 as SGHTA and CDR2 as FQGNSA. Here the CDR3 reads CASSFTSAYEQYF. The CDR3 DNA sequence: TGTGCCAGCAGCTTTACTAGCGCTTACGAGCAGTACTTC.

This chain uses TRBV28 with TRBJ2-1; 7 nucleotides match TRBD2. CDR3 length: 19 residues. The ends lost 3 bases at V and 3 bases at J; junction bases unmatched: 17. Germline CDR1 and CDR2: MDHEN and SYDVKM. CDR3 DNA: TGTGCCAGCAGTTTGGGCCTGGGGGGGAGGGCGGGCCTCTACAATGAGCAGTTCTTC. This sequence encodes CASSLGLGGRAGLYNEQFF.

The CDR3 nucleotides are TGTGCCAGCAGTCAACAGGGAGGAGGGGGCAACTATGGCTACACCTTC. Protein product: CASSQQGGGGNYGYTF. The V gene is TRBV6-4, the J gene TRBJ1-2; 7 bases are a match to TRBD1. In germline, CDR1 is MRHNA, CDR2 SNTAGT. V was pared by 5 bases and J by 2 bases, with 11 bases of the junction left unmatched. The CDR3 is 16 residues long.

CDR3 DNA sequence: TGTGCCAGCAGCCTCGGAGGCGCCAAAGAGACCCAGTACTTC. Protein product: CASSLGGAKETQYF. The chain employs TRBV4-2 and TRBJ2-5; D may be TRBD2 (5 bases). V was trimmed by 4 bases and J by 3 bases, leaving 12 bases between them. CDR3 length: 14 amino acids. Germline V gene lookup returns CDR1 LGHNA and CDR2 YNFKEQ.

This sequence joins TRBV7-9 and TRBJ1-1; D may be TRBD1 (5 bases). Per the germline V gene, CDR1 is SEHNR and CDR2 is FQNEAQ (reference sequence). Trimming took off 4 bases at V and 4 bases at J, with 13 bases between the two ends. The CDR3 contains 14 residues. The CDR3 DNA is TGTGCCAGCAGCTCAATGGGGCTGAGCACTGAAGCTTTCTTT. It translates to CASSSMGLSTEAFF.

The CDR3 DNA reads as TGTGCCAGCAGCCCTGCAGGGGATACCGGGGAGCTGTTTTTT. Translating it yields CASSPAGDTGELFF. This chain connects TRBV6-4 to TRBJ2-2; tentatively, D is TRBD1 (6 bases). CDR3 length equals 14 residues. Trimming stripped 6 bases from V and 5 bases from J, with 13 bases between. CDR1 and CDR2 from the germline V gene are MRHNA and SNTAGT.

The rearrangement links TRBV4-1 to TRBJ2-2, with a possible D match to TRBD2 (6 bases). Trimming shortened V by 0 bases and J by 4 bases, and 21 bases separated the two germline ends. Per the germline V gene, CDR1 is MGHRA and CDR2 is YSYEKL. The CDR3 sequence is 19 residues long. In nucleotides, the CDR3 is TGCGCCAGCAGCCAAGATAGATCCAGACGGGGGATTGGCACCGGGGAGCTGTTTTTT. It is translated as CASSQDRSRRGIGTGELFF.

This clone came up once. The chain uses TRBV19 and TRBJ1-3; maybe TRBD1 (5 bases). Trimming removed 2 bases at V and 4 bases at J, with 18 bases between. Germline lookup yields CDR1 LNHDA and CDR2 SQIVND (reference sequence). The CDR3 runs 17 residues. CDR3: CASSISSGLGSGNTIYF. In nucleotides, the CDR3 is TGTGCCAGTAGTATAAGCTCAGGGCTGGGAAGCGGAAACACCATATATTTT.

The chain carries TRBV28 and TRBJ1-1; D remains ambiguous. The CDR3 runs 10 residues. V lost 4 bases and J lost 6, with 3 bases in between. Germline V gene sequence: CDR1 MDHEN, CDR2 SYDVKM. CDR3 region: CASSSAEAFF. CDR3 sequence (DNA): TGTGCCAGCAGTTCAGCTGAAGCTTTCTTT.

The CDR3 nucleotides read TGTGCCAGCAGCCCTGGGCAGAGTCAGCCCCAGCATTTT. This codes for CASSPGQSQPQHF. The chain has TRBV7-2 and TRBJ1-5; D is ambiguous. V was cut by 5 bases and J by 6 bases, with 11 bases left in between. The CDR3 is 13 amino acids. Germline CDR1 reads SGHTA; CDR2 reads FQGNSA.

The rearrangement uses TRBV27 and TRBJ1-5; D call uncertain. CDR3 length: 15 amino acids. V gave up 2 bases and J gave up 6 bases, with 14 bases separating them. Germline-derived CDR1 and CDR2 are MNHEY and SMNVEV (reference sequence). CDR3 sequence: CASSLAAGFVQPQHF. CDR3 nucleotide sequence: TGTGCCAGCAGTTTAGCAGCCGGGTTTGTTCAGCCCCAGCATTTT.